Listed below are T cell receptor beta chains from one sample, sequenced in a study of blood T cell repertoires in COVID-19. The assay was immunoSEQ multiplex PCR, and TCRdb's table has in-frame clones only and misses some. The sample lists about 140,000 clones; 60% to 85% were seen once. Material for sequencing was peripheral blood. These receptors were obtained from a man aged 45-65 years with acute or convalescent COVID-19. The CDR3 runs from the conserved cysteine through the conserved F or W. The D gene is left open where the match is weak. Expanded clones are given a class, and other clones once, few, many or no size at all.

v_gene: TRBV19; j_gene: TRBJ1-1; d_gene: .; abundance: few; CDR3nt: TGTGCCAGTAGTAGGAATCAGGGAACCACTGAAGCTTTCTTT; CDR3aa: CASSRNQGTTEAFF
v_gene: TRBV10-3; j_gene: TRBJ1-5; d_gene: .; abundance: few; CDR3nt: TGTGCCATCAGTGAGGACAATAGCAATCAGCCCCAGCATTTT; CDR3aa: CAISEDNSNQPQHF
v_gene: TRBV25-1; j_gene: TRBJ1-5; d_gene: .; abundance: .; CDR3nt: TGTGCCAGCAGTGATAGGGGGCCCCAGCATTTT; CDR3aa: CASSDRGPQHF
v_gene: TRBV6-5; j_gene: TRBJ1-2; d_gene: .; abundance: .; CDR3nt: TGTGCCAGCAGCGGGGACAATCTGGTCAACTATGGCTACACCTTC; CDR3aa: CASSGDNLVNYGYTF
v_gene: TRBV25-1; j_gene: TRBJ2-2; d_gene: .; abundance: .; CDR3nt: TGTGCCAGCAGGAGAGGGACCGGGACACCCACCGGGGAGCTGTTTTTT; CDR3aa: CASRRGTGTPTGELFF
v_gene: TRBV5-1; j_gene: TRBJ2-1; d_gene: .; abundance: .; CDR3nt: TGCGCCAGCCGCGGGACGGGCAACTACAATGAGCAGTTCTTC; CDR3aa: CASRGTGNYNEQFF
v_gene: TRBV7-8; j_gene: TRBJ2-5; d_gene: .; abundance: .; CDR3nt: TGTGCCAGCAGCTTAATGATCGGGGAGACCCAGTACTTC; CDR3aa: CASSLMIGETQYF
v_gene: TRBV7-2; j_gene: TRBJ2-5; d_gene: .; abundance: .; CDR3nt: TGTGCCAGCAGCTTGAGGCGGCCCCAAGAGACCCAGTACTTC; CDR3aa: CASSLRRPQETQYF
v_gene: TRBV18; j_gene: TRBJ1-5; d_gene: .; abundance: few; CDR3nt: TGTGCCAGCTCACCTTCCAGGGATCGCAATCAGCCCCAGCATTTT; CDR3aa: CASSPSRDRNQPQHF
v_gene: TRBV2; j_gene: TRBJ1-5; d_gene: .; abundance: once; CDR3nt: TGTGCCAGCAGTGAAGCGGGGGCACGGCAGCCCCAGCATTTT; CDR3aa: CASSEAGARQPQHF